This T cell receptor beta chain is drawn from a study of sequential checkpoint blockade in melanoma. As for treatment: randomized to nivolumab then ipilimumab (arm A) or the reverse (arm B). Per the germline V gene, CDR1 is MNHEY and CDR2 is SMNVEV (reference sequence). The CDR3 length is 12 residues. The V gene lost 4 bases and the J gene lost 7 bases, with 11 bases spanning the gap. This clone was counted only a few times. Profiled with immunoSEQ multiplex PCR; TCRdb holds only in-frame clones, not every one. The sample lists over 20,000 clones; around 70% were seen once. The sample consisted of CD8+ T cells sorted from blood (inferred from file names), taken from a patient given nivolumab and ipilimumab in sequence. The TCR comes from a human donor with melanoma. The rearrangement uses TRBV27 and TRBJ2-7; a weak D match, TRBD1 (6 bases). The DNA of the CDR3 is TGTGCCAGCAGTTGGGGACAAACGGAGCAGTACTTC. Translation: CASSWGQTEQYF.